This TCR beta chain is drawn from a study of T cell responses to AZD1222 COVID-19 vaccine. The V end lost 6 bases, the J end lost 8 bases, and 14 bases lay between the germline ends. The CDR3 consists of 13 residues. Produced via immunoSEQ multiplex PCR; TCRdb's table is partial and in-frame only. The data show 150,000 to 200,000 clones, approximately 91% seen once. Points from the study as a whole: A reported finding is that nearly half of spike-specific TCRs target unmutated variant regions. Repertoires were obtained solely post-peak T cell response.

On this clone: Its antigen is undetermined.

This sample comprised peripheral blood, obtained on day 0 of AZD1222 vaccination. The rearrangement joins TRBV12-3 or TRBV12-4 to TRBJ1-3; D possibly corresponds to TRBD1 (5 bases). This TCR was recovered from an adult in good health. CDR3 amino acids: CASSLGVGDTIYF. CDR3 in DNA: TGTGCCAGCAGCCTCGGGGTAGGGGACACCATATATTTT.